This is a list of T cell receptor beta chains from one sample in a study of T cells in Graves' hyperthyroidism and ophthalmopathy. TCRdb ran MiXCR on the multiplex PCR reads and lists one entry per CDR3 protein. The sample records approximately 370,000 distinct CDR3 sequences, 17% being singletons. Material: blood. The receptors stem from a woman under 40 with Graves' hyperthyroidism that later progressed to Graves' ophthalmopathy. The CDR3 runs from the conserved cysteine through the conserved F or W. A D gene is named only where the DNA matches it firmly. The listing skips clone size in some rows; elsewhere it reads once, few, many or a size class.

V gene: TRBV19; J gene: TRBJ2-1; D gene: TRBD2; CDR3 length: 15; clone size: few; CDR3 protein: CASSVTSGRANEQFF; CDR3 DNA: TGTGCCAGTAGTGTCACTAGCGGGAGGGCCAATGAGCAGTTCTTC
V gene: TRBV27; J gene: TRBJ2-1; D gene: TRBD2; CDR3 length: 16; clone size: .; CDR3 protein: CASSFFGGSSYNEQFF; CDR3 DNA: TGTGCCAGCAGTTTCTTCGGCGGGAGCTCCTACAATGAGCAGTTCTTC
V gene: TRBV20-1; J gene: TRBJ2-1; D gene: TRBD2; CDR3 length: 15; clone size: many; CDR3 protein: CSASGLAEAYNEQFF; CDR3 DNA: TGCAGTGCTAGTGGACTAGCGGAGGCCTACAATGAGCAGTTCTTC
V gene: TRBV7-9; J gene: TRBJ1-2; D gene: .; CDR3 length: 14; clone size: many; CDR3 protein: CASSLGAENYGYTF; CDR3 DNA: TGTGCCAGCAGCTTAGGGGCAGAAAACTATGGCTACACCTTC
V gene: TRBV2; J gene: TRBJ2-3; D gene: .; CDR3 length: 12; clone size: .; CDR3 protein: CASTGGLDTQYF; CDR3 DNA: TGTGCCAGCACGGGCGGCTTAGATACGCAGTATTTT
V gene: TRBV19; J gene: TRBJ2-7; D gene: .; CDR3 length: 17; clone size: few; CDR3 protein: CASSMYSLADRPNEQYF; CDR3 DNA: TGTGCCAGTAGTATGTACTCATTAGCGGACAGACCCAACGAGCAGTACTTC
V gene: TRBV28; J gene: TRBJ2-7; D gene: TRBD1; CDR3 length: 13; clone size: many; CDR3 protein: CASSYDRVTMQYF; CDR3 DNA: TGTGCCAGCAGTTATGACAGGGTCACCATGCAGTACTTC
V gene: TRBV12-3/TRBV12-4; J gene: TRBJ2-3; D gene: .; CDR3 length: 14; clone size: many; CDR3 protein: CASSLTTYTDTQYF; CDR3 DNA: TGTGCCAGCAGTTTAACAACCTACACAGATACGCAGTATTTT
V gene: TRBV3-1; J gene: TRBJ2-3; D gene: .; CDR3 length: 13; clone size: few; CDR3 protein: CAISRTPRDTQYF; CDR3 DNA: TGTGCCATCTCGAGGACGCCACGAGATACGCAGTATTTT
V gene: TRBV30; J gene: TRBJ2-7; D gene: TRBD1; CDR3 length: 18; clone size: few; CDR3 protein: CAWSGKFFTGQGGDEQYF; CDR3 DNA: TGTGCCTGGAGTGGAAAGTTCTTCACGGGACAGGGAGGCGACGAGCAGTACTTC
V gene: TRBV6-1; J gene: TRBJ1-4; D gene: .; CDR3 length: 15; clone size: .; CDR3 protein: CASRAFWGSNEKLFF; CDR3 DNA: TGTGCCAGCAGGGCCTTCTGGGGGTCTAATGAAAAACTGTTTTTT
V gene: TRBV12-3/TRBV12-4; J gene: TRBJ2-1; D gene: TRBD2; CDR3 length: 14; clone size: many; CDR3 protein: CASLRREGLNEQFF; CDR3 DNA: TGTGCCAGCCTCCGGCGGGAGGGCCTGAATGAGCAGTTCTTC
V gene: TRBV5-1; J gene: TRBJ2-5; D gene: TRBD2; CDR3 length: 17; clone size: .; CDR3 protein: CASSSGLLAGGVETQYF; CDR3 DNA: TGCGCCAGCAGCTCCGGTCTACTAGCGGGGGGTGTGGAGACCCAGTACTTC
V gene: TRBV10-3; J gene: TRBJ2-1; D gene: TRBD2; CDR3 length: 17; clone size: many; CDR3 protein: CAISGPTSGFSYNEQFF; CDR3 DNA: TGTGCCATCAGTGGGCCGACTAGCGGGTTTTCCTACAATGAGCAGTTCTTC
V gene: TRBV29-1; J gene: TRBJ2-5; D gene: .; CDR3 length: 13; clone size: few; CDR3 protein: CSVVYAVQETQYF; CDR3 DNA: TGCAGCGTTGTCTATGCGGTGCAAGAGACCCAGTACTTC
V gene: TRBV28; J gene: TRBJ2-1; D gene: .; CDR3 length: 15; clone size: many; CDR3 protein: CASNMQGLAYNEQFF; CDR3 DNA: TGTGCCAGCAATATGCAGGGGTTGGCCTACAATGAGCAGTTCTTC
V gene: TRBV10-2; J gene: TRBJ1-1; D gene: TRBD1; CDR3 length: 16; clone size: few; CDR3 protein: CASSSGTDYWNTEAFF; CDR3 DNA: TGCGCCAGCAGTTCCGGGACAGACTATTGGAACACTGAAGCTTTCTTT
V gene: TRBV12-3/TRBV12-4; J gene: TRBJ1-1; D gene: .; CDR3 length: 13; clone size: .; CDR3 protein: CASSAARVTEAFF; CDR3 DNA: TGTGCCAGCAGTGCTGCCAGGGTCACTGAAGCTTTCTTT
V gene: TRBV5-1; J gene: TRBJ2-4; D gene: .; CDR3 length: 12; clone size: .; CDR3 protein: CAHPRTENIQYF; CDR3 DNA: TGCGCCCACCCAAGGACAGAAAACATTCAGTACTTC
V gene: TRBV18; J gene: TRBJ2-7; D gene: .; CDR3 length: 12; clone size: many; CDR3 protein: CASSSQGTEQYF; CDR3 DNA: TGTGCCAGCTCCTCACAGGGTACCGAGCAGTACTTC
V gene: TRBV6-1; J gene: TRBJ1-1; D gene: .; CDR3 length: 13; clone size: many; CDR3 protein: CASSPANWAEAFF; CDR3 DNA: TGTGCCAGCAGTCCCGCTAATTGGGCTGAAGCTTTCTTT
V gene: TRBV5-6; J gene: TRBJ2-7; D gene: .; CDR3 length: 11; clone size: many; CDR3 protein: CASSLVGEQYF; CDR3 DNA: TGTGCCAGCAGCTTGGTTGGCGAGCAGTACTTC
V gene: TRBV10-1; J gene: TRBJ2-7; D gene: .; CDR3 length: 13; clone size: many; CDR3 protein: CASSELRGHEQYF; CDR3 DNA: TGCGCCAGCAGTGAGTTGCGAGGCCACGAGCAGTACTTC
V gene: TRBV5-1; J gene: TRBJ1-1; D gene: .; CDR3 length: 12; clone size: many; CDR3 protein: CASRLANTEAFF; CDR3 DNA: TGCGCCAGCCGTCTCGCGAACACTGAAGCTTTCTTT
V gene: TRBV5-6; J gene: TRBJ2-3; D gene: .; CDR3 length: 17; clone size: many; CDR3 protein: CASSPPWIGDAADTQYF; CDR3 DNA: TGTGCCAGCAGCCCCCCATGGATAGGGGATGCGGCAGATACGCAGTATTTT
V gene: TRBV3-1; J gene: TRBJ2-1; D gene: TRBD2; CDR3 length: 17; clone size: few; CDR3 protein: CASSPPRAGVTNNEQFF; CDR3 DNA: TGTGCCAGCAGCCCCCCCCGCGCGGGGGTTACCAACAATGAGCAGTTCTTC